A single sample is the source of the 29 T cell receptor beta chains below, sequenced in a study of blood T cell repertoires in COVID-19. Sequencing was performed with immunoSEQ multiplex PCR; in TCRdb, only in-frame clones are kept and a portion is missing. The data contain around 50,000 clones, about 88% of them singletons. The sequencing input was peripheral blood. These receptors came from a man between 65 and 85 years old with active COVID-19.

This clone counts as medium-sized. This chain links TRBV7-2 with TRBJ2-7; 11 bases match TRBD2. The CDR3 is 16 residues long. Per the germline V gene, CDR1 is SGHTA and CDR2 is FQGNSA. V was clipped by 5 bases and J by 2 bases; unmatched bases: 8. The CDR3 DNA follows: TGTGCCAGCAGCCAGTACGGGACTAGCGGTACCTACGAGCAGTACTTC. It encodes CASSQYGTSGTYEQYF.

V and J are TRBV21-1 and TRBJ2-7; the DNA was not used to check the table's D call, TRBD2. TRBV21-1 corresponds to a pseudogene. The CDR3 is 17 amino acids. CDR3: CASSKEGTSGRAREQYF. The CDR3, as DNA: TGTGCCAGCAGCAAAGAGGGGACTAGCGGGAGGGCCCGCGAGCAGTACTTC.

V and J are TRBV18 and TRBJ2-5; D gene uncertain. V was clipped by 3 bases and J by 4 bases, with 3 bases between them. The CDR3 covers 11 residues. From germline, CDR1 is KGHSH and CDR2 LQKENI. The CDR3 bases are TGTGCCAGCTCACCCGGAGAGACCCAGTACTTC. Protein: CASSPGETQYF.

The CDR3, as DNA: TGTGCCAGCAGCCCTGGGAGAGGAGGGTATGGCTACACCTTC. Translated, it gives CASSPGRGGYGYTF. The chain carries TRBV3-1 (or the pseudogene TRBV3-2) and TRBJ1-2; D uncertain. Looked up from germline, CDR1 is LGHDT and CDR2 is YNNKEL (reference sequence). The CDR3 contains 14 residues. Trimming pared 4 bases from V and 5 bases from J, leaving 14 bases between.

A few counts support this clone. The V call is TRBV3-1 (or the pseudogene TRBV3-2), the J call TRBJ2-7, with 9 bases that match TRBD1. The CDR3 is made up of 19 amino acids. Trimming at V came to 4 bases and at J to 4 bases, leaving 20 bases not matched to a gene. Looked up from germline, CDR1 is LGHDT and CDR2 is YNNKEL (reference sequence). CDR3 DNA: TGTGCCAGCAGCCGAAGCGACCTGCCAACAGGGGGCATCTTATACGAGCAGTACTTC. It specifies CASSRSDLPTGGILYEQYF.

V gene TRBV4-3 combines with J gene TRBJ1-1; D is unclear. The germline gives CDR1 LGHNA, CDR2 YSLEER. Trimming left V 0 bases short and J 3 bases short, with 11 bases between. This CDR3 contains 15 residues. CDR3 loop: CASSQERPAYTEAFF. In nucleotides, the CDR3 is TGCGCCAGCAGCCAAGAGAGGCCAGCGTACACTGAAGCTTTCTTT.

This rearrangement joins TRBV28 to TRBJ1-2, with 10 bases lining up with TRBD1. This CDR3 is 12 amino acids long. Germline CDR1 is MDHEN and CDR2 is SYDVKM. After removal of 6 bases from V and 6 bases from J, the junction contained 1 base not matched to a gene. The CDR3 loop is CASRTGGNGYTF. The CDR3 DNA reads as TGTGCCAGCAGGACAGGGGGCAATGGCTACACCTTC.

The chain couples TRBV29-1 to TRBJ2-1; TRBD2 agrees at 7 bases. This CDR3 has 14 amino acids. Looked up from germline, CDR1 is SQVTM and CDR2 is ANQGSEA. After removal of 5 bases from V and 2 bases from J, the junction contained 6 bases not matched to a gene. The CDR3 nucleotides are TGCAGCGTTCGCCCTAGCGGACCCTACAATGAGCAGTTCTTC. It encodes CSVRPSGPYNEQFF.

This clone was picked up one time. This chain connects TRBV7-2 to TRBJ2-7; D is perhaps TRBD1 (6 bases). The CDR3 has 14 residues. Germline V CDR1 and CDR2: SGHTA, FQGNSA. The V end lost 5 bases, the J end lost 0 bases, and 11 bases lay between the germline ends. CDR3: CASSTSTGSYEQYF. DNA of the CDR3: TGTGCCAGCAGCACCTCGACAGGCTCCTACGAGCAGTACTTC.

The V gene is TRBV7-2, the J gene TRBJ2-1; 10 nucleotides agree with TRBD2. From germline, CDR1 is SGHTA and CDR2 FQGNSA. V lost 4 bases and J lost 12; bases outside the gene matches: 9. The CDR3 is made up of 14 amino acids. The CDR3 loop is CASSSAGGPKAQFF. As DNA, the CDR3 is TGTGCCAGCAGCTCAGCGGGAGGGCCTAAGGCGCAGTTCTTC. The whole variable domain, filled in from reference TRBV7-2 and TRBJ2-1, reads GAGVSQSPSNKVTEKGKDVELRCDPISGHTALYWYRQSLGQGLEFLIYFQGNSAPDKSGLPSDRFSAERTGGSVSTLTIQRTQQEDSAVYLCASSSAGGPKAQFFGPGTRLTVL.

The chain is built from TRBV19 and TRBJ1-5; unclear D gene. Germline CDR1 and CDR2: LNHDA and SQIVND (reference sequence). The CDR3 runs 13 residues. Trimming left V 7 bases short and J 0 bases short, with 7 bases between. This CDR3 reads CASTGYSNQPQHF. The CDR3 DNA follows: TGTGCCAGTACAGGATATAGCAATCAGCCCCAGCATTTT.

The genes are TRBV14 and TRBJ1-1; TRBD1 is a possible D gene (6 bases). With 4 bases removed from V and 2 bases from J, the gap between germline ends came to 8 bases. CDR3 length: 13 amino acids. Germline V gives CDR1 SGHDN, CDR2 FVKESK. CDR3 sequence (DNA): TGTGCCAGCAGCCGGACAGCAAACACTGAAGCTTTCTTT. Protein: CASSRTANTEAFF. The variable domain in full, completed from reference TRBV14 and TRBJ1-1, reads EAGVTQFPSHSVIEKGQTVTLRCDPISGHDNLYWYRRVMGKEIKFLLHFVKESKQDESGMPNNRFLAERTGGTYSTLKVQPAELEDSGVYFCASSRTANTEAFFGQGTRLTVV.

This chain connects TRBV28 to TRBJ1-1; 8 bases are shared with TRBD1. The V gene end was trimmed by 5 bases and the J gene end by 11 bases; junction bases not matched to a gene: 13. Germline V gene sequence: CDR1 MDHEN, CDR2 SYDVKM. This CDR3 spans 14 amino acids. The CDR3 spells CASSMGTGRRKAFF. The CDR3 bases are TGTGCCAGCAGTATGGGGACAGGCCGGAGGAAGGCTTTCTTT.

V and J are TRBV9 and TRBJ2-7; maybe TRBD2 (6 bases). The germline V gene has CDR1 SGDLS and CDR2 YYNGEE. The CDR3 is made up of 15 amino acids. V gave up 4 bases and J gave up 5 bases, with 19 bases separating them. Here the CDR3 reads CASSPGTSRPNEQYF. The CDR3 DNA follows: TGTGCCAGCAGCCCAGGGACTTCCCGCCCAAACGAGCAGTACTTC.

J is TRBJ2-5 and V is TRBV24-1; no definite D call. CDR1 is KGHDR and CDR2 is SFDVKD in the germline V gene. The CDR3 totals 13 residues. V lost 0 bases and J 5 bases, leaving 6 bases between the germline ends. The CDR3 DNA reads as TGTGCCACCAGTGATTTGGGGCTGGAGACCCAGTACTTC. Amino acids: CATSDLGLETQYF.

This clone came up once. The chain combines TRBV14 with TRBJ2-7; the D gene is possibly TRBD1 (6 bases). CDR1 SGHDN and CDR2 FVKESK come from the germline V gene. This CDR3 has 18 amino acids. Trimming pared 0 bases from V and 3 bases from J, leaving 21 bases between. The CDR3 coding sequence is TGTGCCAGCAGCCAAGATTGGAGAGAACAGGGTCAGCACTACGAGCAGTACTTC. Its protein product is CASSQDWREQGQHYEQYF.

The chain links TRBV4-3 to TRBJ2-1; 7 bases line up with TRBD2. The CDR3 has 21 amino acids. CDR1 and CDR2 from the germline V gene are LGHNA and YSLEER. J gave up 1 base and V 4 bases, and 22 bases lay outside the gene matches. The CDR3 DNA reads as TGCGCCAGCAGCCCCCATTATCCGGGACTAAGGTCGATGAGATCCTACAATGAGCAGTTCTTC. Translation: CASSPHYPGLRSMRSYNEQFF.

The chain has TRBV19 and TRBJ2-3; the D gene is possibly TRBD2 (6 bases). Trimming removed 4 bases from V and 4 bases from J, with 21 bases in between. CDR1 is LNHDA, CDR2 SQIVND, per germline (reference sequence). This CDR3 comprises 17 residues. CDR3 loop: CASSTRGGGVKADTQYF. The DNA for the CDR3 is TGTGCCAGTAGTACAAGGGGCGGAGGGGTGAAAGCAGATACGCAGTATTTT.

The chain uses TRBV14 and TRBJ1-1; TRBD1 might be the D (5 bases). Germline CDR1 reads SGHDN; CDR2 reads FVKESK. The CDR3 loop spans 14 amino acids. V lost 4 bases and J 7 bases, leaving 16 bases between the germline ends. As DNA, the CDR3 is TGTGCCAGCAGCCGCTCGGGGGTAAGGGGTGAAGCTTTCTTT. This sequence encodes CASSRSGVRGEAFF.

The rearrangement joins TRBV29-1 to TRBJ2-7, with a possible D match to TRBD1 (6 bases). Trimming cost V 0 bases and J 2 bases, with 14 bases left between them. The germline V gene has CDR1 SQVTM and CDR2 ANQGSEA. This CDR3 has 15 residues. This chain's CDR3 is CSVEDPGQKTYEQYF. CDR3 coding DNA: TGCAGCGTTGAAGATCCCGGACAGAAAACCTACGAGCAGTACTTC.

This chain links TRBV6-5 with TRBJ1-4; D is unresolved. CDR1 MNHEY and CDR2 SVGAGI come from the germline V gene. The germline V and J ends were trimmed by 0 bases and 4 bases, with 12 bases remaining between them. This CDR3 contains 16 residues. The CDR3 DNA reads TGTGCCAGCAGTTACTCGATCGGAGGGTTTAATGAAAAACTGTTTTTT. This codes for CASSYSIGGFNEKLFF.

This clone was seen just once. V usage is TRBV2 and J usage is TRBJ1-2, with TRBD1 matching 7 bases. With 8 bases clipped from V and 0 bases from J, the junction kept 6 bases outside the gene matches. This CDR3 comprises 14 residues. Germline loops: CDR1 SNHLY, CDR2 FYNNEI. The CDR3 loop reads CASRPGGSNYGYTF. CDR3 coding DNA: TGTGCCAGCCGACCAGGGGGTTCTAACTATGGCTACACCTTC.

V is TRBV24-1 and J is TRBJ2-5, with D perhaps matching TRBD2 (5 bases). With 2 bases removed from V and 5 bases from J, the gap between germline ends came to 14 bases. Germline CDR1 is KGHDR and CDR2 is SFDVKD. The CDR3 consists of 15 residues. The CDR3 DNA is TGTGCCACCAGTGATTCCGTGTGGACGGGGGAGACCCAGTACTTC. This gives the protein CATSDSVWTGETQYF.

The rearrangement joins TRBV19 to TRBJ1-3; D is unresolved. This CDR3 contains 15 residues. V dropped 4 bases and J dropped 2 bases, with 12 bases sitting between them. Germline V gene data show CDR1 as LNHDA and CDR2 as SQIVND (reference sequence). The CDR3 here is CASSRDVRAGNTIYF. CDR3 DNA: TGTGCCAGTAGTAGAGACGTCCGGGCTGGAAACACCATATATTTT.

The rearrangement links TRBV24-1 to TRBJ2-2; no firm D call. CDR1 is KGHDR and CDR2 is SFDVKD in the germline V gene. The CDR3 has 14 amino acids. V was trimmed by 9 bases and J by 1 base, leaving 11 bases between them. The DNA for the CDR3 is TGTGCCACCCAGGCGAATTTGAACACCGGGGAGCTGTTTTTT. It specifies CATQANLNTGELFF.

The chain carries TRBV7-9 and TRBJ2-5, with D perhaps matching TRBD1 (6 bases). Germline-derived CDR1 and CDR2 are SEHNR and FQNEAQ (reference sequence). The V end lost 2 bases, the J end lost 5 bases, and 6 bases lay between the germline ends. This CDR3 contains 12 residues. The CDR3 protein is CASSLQGETQYF. The CDR3 DNA sequence: TGTGCCAGCAGCTTACAGGGGGAGACCCAGTACTTC.

The V call is TRBV7-9, the J call TRBJ1-6; 12 positions agree with TRBD1. Trimming cost V 6 bases and J 10 bases; bases outside gene matches: 13. The CDR3 sequence is 17 residues long. CDR1 is SEHNR and CDR2 is FQNEAQ in the germline V gene (reference sequence). DNA of the CDR3: TGTGCCAGCAGTCTTCCGGGACAGGGGGCATGGGTGTCACCCCTCCACTTT. Translation: CASSLPGQGAWVSPLHF. The full variable domain, completed using reference TRBV7-9 and TRBJ1-6, is DTGVSQNPRHKITKRGQNVTFRCDPISEHNRLYWYRQTLGQGPEFLTYFQNEAQLEKSRLLSDRFSAERPKGSFSTLEIQRTEQGDSAMYLCASSLPGQGAWVSPLHFGNGTRLTVT.

The CDR3 spells CASSLGSRRDNSPLHF. CDR3 nucleotides: TGCGCCAGCAGCTTGGGTTCCCGACGGGATAATTCACCCCTCCACTTT. The V gene is TRBV5-1, the J gene TRBJ1-6; D gene unclear. The V end lost 0 bases, the J end lost 5 bases, and 12 bases lay between the germline ends. This CDR3 has 16 amino acids. CDR1 is SGHRS and CDR2 is YFSETQ in the germline V gene. Drawing the rest from reference TRBV5-1 and TRBJ1-6, the complete variable domain is KAGVTQTPRYLIKTRGQQVTLSCSPISGHRSVSWYQQTPGQGLQFLFEYFSETQRNKGNFPGRFSGRQFSNSRSEMNVSTLELGDSALYLCASSLGSRRDNSPLHFGNGTRLTVT.

The genes are TRBV7-2 and TRBJ1-2, with 7 bases fitting TRBD1. CDR3 size: 15 residues. The V gene's germline CDR1 is SGHTA and CDR2 FQGNSA. V shed 1 base, J shed 3 bases, and the junction held 5 bases outside the gene matches. The CDR3 region has the DNA TGTGCCAGCAGCTTAGACAGGGGTAGAGACTATGGCTACACCTTC. Translation: CASSLDRGRDYGYTF.